Below, 15 T cell receptor beta chains from the same sample are listed, as sequenced in a study of cytomegalovirus exposure and HLA in healthy donors. Primers: 60 Vbeta forward and 13 Jbeta reverse. The assay was immunoSEQ multiplex PCR, and TCRdb's table has in-frame clones only and misses some. There are under 140,000 clones in the sample; more than 70% occur only once, and just under 3% lies in the top ten. The sample was PBMCs. The source of these receptors is a woman aged 60-70 years in good health and CMV-seropositive.

V usage is TRBV5-1 and J usage is TRBJ2-5, with TRBD1 identical over 7 bases. The DNA end favors TRBJ2-7, so the J call may be wrong. The CDR3 extends over 14 amino acids. The germline V gene encodes CDR1 SGHRS and CDR2 YFSETQ. CDR3 DNA: TGCGCCAGCAGCTCACAGGGGACCTCCTACGAGCAGTACTTC. It encodes CASSSQGTSYEQYF.

The rearrangement links TRBV19 to TRBJ2-7; D ambiguous. V lost 3 bases and J lost 1, with 10 bases in between. The CDR3 totals 14 residues. CDR1 and CDR2 (germline): LNHDA, SQIVND (reference sequence). The CDR3 here is CASSMVAASYEQYF. The CDR3 DNA follows: TGTGCCAGTAGTATGGTGGCGGCTTCCTACGAGCAGTACTTC.

The chain couples TRBV27 to TRBJ2-5; 9 nucleotides agree with TRBD2. The J call is uncertain, as TRBJ2-7 better fits the DNA end. The CDR3 spans 16 residues. Germline V gene lookup returns CDR1 MNHEY and CDR2 SMNVEV (reference sequence). The CDR3 spells CASRGDTSGWGYEQYF. Here the CDR3 DNA reads TGTGCCAGCAGGGGAGACACTAGCGGGTGGGGCTACGAGCAGTACTTC.

The genes are TRBV30 and TRBJ2-6, with TRBD2 as a possible D gene (5 bases). CDR3 length: 15 residues. V lost 2 bases to trimming and J lost 4 bases, with 12 bases between them. Looked up from germline, CDR1 is GTSNPN and CDR2 is SVGIG (reference sequence). Here the CDR3 reads CAWSPWRTGANVLTF. The CDR3 DNA follows: TGTGCCTGGAGTCCATGGAGGACCGGGGCCAACGTCCTGACTTTC.

The chain uses TRBV9 and TRBJ1-5; D is ambiguous. The germline V and J ends were trimmed by 3 bases and 5 bases, with 15 bases remaining between them. The CDR3 covers 15 residues. Germline lookup yields CDR1 SGDLS and CDR2 YYNGEE. The CDR3 bases are TGTGCCAGCAGCGGCCCGGGGTATTACGATCAGCCCCAGCATTTT. It codes for CASSGPGYYDQPQHF.

With regard to this clone: Compared with germline, one end of the junction differs, possibly owing to a read error. V gene TRBV10-3 combines with J gene TRBJ2-7; 10 bases agree with TRBD1. This CDR3 has 15 residues. Germline V lookup: CDR1 ENHRY, CDR2 SYGVKD. The CDR3 sequence: CAIAGQGPPSHEQYF. The DNA of the CDR3 is TGTGCCATCGCGGGACAGGGGCCCCCCTCCCACGAGCAGTACTTC.

CDR3 residues: CASLAGRYNEQFF. In DNA, the CDR3 is TGTGCCAGTTTAGCGGGCCGCTACAATGAGCAGTTCTTC. The J gene is TRBJ2-1, the V gene TRBV28; 7 bases are shared with TRBD2. Germline-derived CDR1 and CDR2 are MDHEN and SYDVKM. V lost 9 bases to trimming and J lost 3 bases; unmatched junction nucleotides: 5. This CDR3 comprises 13 residues.

The chain is built from TRBV15 and TRBJ2-3, with D perhaps TRBD2 (5 bases). The CDR3 has 16 residues. The V gene lost 0 bases and the J gene lost 3 bases, with 13 bases spanning the gap. CDR1 LNHNV and CDR2 YYDKDF come from the germline V gene (reference sequence). CDR3 in DNA: TGTGCCACCAGCAGAGATTGGCGGGCTCCGACAGATACGCAGTATTTT. Its translation is CATSRDWRAPTDTQYF.

The chain links TRBV6-1 to TRBJ2-5; 14 nucleotides match TRBD2. Matching the DNA end better, TRBJ2-7 makes the J call doubtful. CDR3 length: 15 residues. Germline CDR1 is MNHNS and CDR2 is SASEGT. DNA of the CDR3: TGTGCCAGCAGTGAGGGACTAGCGGGAGTTGGCGAGCAGTACTTC. Amino acid sequence: CASSEGLAGVGEQYF.

V and J are TRBV5-1 and TRBJ2-3, with 9 positions matching TRBD2. V lost 2 bases and J lost 0; bases outside the gene matches: 7. The CDR3 is 17 residues long. Per the germline V gene, CDR1 is SGHRS and CDR2 is YFSETQ. The CDR3 coding sequence is TGCGCCAGCAGCTTAGGAGCTACTAGCGGGAGCACAGATACGCAGTATTTT. This sequence encodes CASSLGATSGSTDTQYF.

The rearrangement uses TRBV7-3 and TRBJ1-2; 8 bases are a match to TRBD1. The CDR3 covers 14 residues. Losses at the gene ends were 2 bases for V and 7 bases for J; bases not matched to a gene: 6. From germline, CDR1 is SGHTA and CDR2 FQGTGA. In nucleotides, the CDR3 is TGTGCCAGCAGCTTACTAGGACAGGGCCCTGGCTACACCTTC. Its protein product is CASSLLGQGPGYTF. Supplemented by reference TRBV7-3 and TRBJ1-2, the full variable domain reads GAGVSQTPSNKVTEKGKYVELRCDPISGHTALYWYRQSLGQGPEFLIYFQGTGAADDSGLPNDRFFAVRPEGSVSTLKIQRTERGDSAVYLCASSLLGQGPGYTFGSGTRLTVV.

V is TRBV14 and J is TRBJ1-2; 8 nucleotides line up with TRBD1. The germline gives CDR1 SGHDN, CDR2 FVKESK. The CDR3 sequence is 17 residues long. J was trimmed by 0 bases and V by 3 bases; bases with no gene match: 9. The CDR3 loop reads CASSQGTWTGTNYGYTF. The CDR3 DNA reads as TGTGCCAGCAGCCAGGGCACGTGGACAGGGACTAACTATGGCTACACCTTC.

The V call is TRBV10-3, the J call TRBJ2-5; D may be TRBD1 (6 bases). Germline lookup yields CDR1 ENHRY and CDR2 SYGVKD. This CDR3 has 13 residues. V dropped 3 bases and J dropped 6 bases, with 11 bases sitting between them. In DNA, the CDR3 is TGTGCCATCAGTGAAACCAGGGGCCAGACCCAGTACTTC. It encodes CAISETRGQTQYF.

The chain employs TRBV7-9 and TRBJ2-7, with D tentatively TRBD1 (5 bases). The germline gives CDR1 SEHNR, CDR2 FQNEAQ (reference sequence). V lost 2 bases to trimming and J lost 2 bases, with 16 bases between them. The CDR3 runs 16 residues. The CDR3 reads CASSLTKGAQTYEQYF. The CDR3 nucleotides are TGTGCCAGCAGCTTAACAAAAGGGGCCCAAACCTACGAGCAGTACTTC.

The chain couples TRBV19 to TRBJ1-5; D remains unclear. The germline V and J ends were trimmed by 2 bases and 2 bases, with 16 bases remaining between them. CDR1 is LNHDA and CDR2 is SQIVND in the germline V gene (reference sequence). This CDR3 has 17 amino acids. The CDR3 loop is CASSIIWREKGNQPQHF. The CDR3 bases are TGTGCCAGTAGTATAATTTGGAGGGAAAAAGGCAATCAGCCCCAGCATTTT.